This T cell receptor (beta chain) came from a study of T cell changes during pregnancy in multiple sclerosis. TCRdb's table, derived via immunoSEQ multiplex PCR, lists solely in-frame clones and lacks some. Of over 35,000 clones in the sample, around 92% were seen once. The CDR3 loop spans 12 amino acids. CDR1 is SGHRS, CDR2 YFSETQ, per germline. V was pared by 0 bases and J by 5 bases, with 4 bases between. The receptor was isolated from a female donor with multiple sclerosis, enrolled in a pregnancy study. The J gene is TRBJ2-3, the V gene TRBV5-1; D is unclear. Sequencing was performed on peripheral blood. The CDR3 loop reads CASSLDGDTQYF. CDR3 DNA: TGCGCCAGCAGCTTGGATGGAGATACGCAGTATTTT.